This TCR beta chain originates from a study of shared clonotypes between healthy human individuals. Repertoires were generated with immunoSEQ multiplex PCR, while TCRdb's copy carries only in-frame clones and drops some. The top ten hold roughly 0.61% of the sample, which has roughly 1,000,000 clones, around 82% seen once. After removal of 5 bases from V and 6 bases from J, the junction contained 12 bases not matched to a gene. Germline lookup yields CDR1 LNHDA and CDR2 SQIVND (reference sequence). The CDR3 runs 16 residues. The chain uses TRBV19 and TRBJ2-3; TRBD1 aligns across 9 bases. This clonotype was sampled from a man aged 18-30 years in good health. Some clones in this sample may be carry-over from other donors' samples. The specimen sequenced was memory CD4+ T cells from PBMCs. The subset is: CD45RA-negative fraction. The CDR3 sequence is CASSPQGALATDTQYF. Written as DNA, the CDR3 is TGTGCCAGTAGTCCACAGGGGGCGCTTGCAACCGATACGCAGTATTTT.